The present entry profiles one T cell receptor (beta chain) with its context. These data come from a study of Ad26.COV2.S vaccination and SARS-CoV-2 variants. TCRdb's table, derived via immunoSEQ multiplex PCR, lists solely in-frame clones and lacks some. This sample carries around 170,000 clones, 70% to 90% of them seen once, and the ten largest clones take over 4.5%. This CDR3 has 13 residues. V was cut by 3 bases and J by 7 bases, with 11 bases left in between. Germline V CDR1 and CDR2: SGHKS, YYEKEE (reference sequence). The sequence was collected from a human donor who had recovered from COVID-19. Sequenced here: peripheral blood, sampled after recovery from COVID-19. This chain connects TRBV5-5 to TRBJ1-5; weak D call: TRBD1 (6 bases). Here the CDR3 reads CASSWGRGQPQHF. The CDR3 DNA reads TGTGCCAGCAGCTGGGGGCGGGGACAGCCCCAGCATTTT.